This T cell receptor beta chain was identified in a study of graft-versus-host responses after intestinal transplantation. Study-wide context: Each patient got anti-thymocyte globulin induction, then tacrolimus and steroids for approximately 3 years.

This table comes from immunoSEQ multiplex PCR, and its TCRdb copy is limited to in-frame clones, with some not included. The sample shows approximately 85,000 clones, more than 85% of them seen only once. Concerning this clone itself: Its antigen is unidentified.

Trimming left V 1 base short and J 5 bases short, with 11 bases between. This CDR3 spans 15 amino acids. Looked up from germline, CDR1 is SGHTA and CDR2 is FQGNSA. This TCR came from a human donor who was the organ donor for an intestinal transplant. This sample comprised unstimulated CD8+ T cells sorted from spleen or lymph node cells, obtained before transplant. This chain uses TRBV7-2 with TRBJ2-2, with D possibly being TRBD2 (5 bases). The CDR3 region has the DNA TGTGCCAGCAGCTTAGTTTGGGAGAGAACCGGGGAGCTGTTTTTT. Translated: CASSLVWERTGELFF.